The present entry profiles one T cell receptor beta chain with its context. Its antigen is unknown. V lost 6 bases and J lost 4, with 15 bases in between. Germline V gene sequence: CDR1 MDHEN, CDR2 SYDVKM. This CDR3 is 15 amino acids long. This specimen comes from a study of shared clonotypes between healthy human individuals. Study context: A donor's plate count was three for CD4 naive and three for CD4 memory; CD8 naive had two and CD8 memory one.

Repertoires were generated with immunoSEQ multiplex PCR, while TCRdb's copy carries only in-frame clones and drops some. In the table there are millions of clones, 93% of which are singletons. Broader study findings: All-four-donor shared clonotypes had higher generation probabilities than non-shared clonotypes did. On the whole, naive subsets had larger estimated richness than memory subsets had.

The V and J genes are TRBV28 and TRBJ1-4, with D possibly being TRBD1 (6 bases). Sequenced input: naive CD4+ T cells from PBMCs. As to subset: CD45RA+ positively selected. This receptor was taken from a man younger than 30 in good health. Some clones in this sample may be carry-over from other donors' samples. The CDR3 nucleotides are TGTGCCAGCAGCATACCGGGGGGCCTTAATGAAAAACTGTTTTTT. Its translation is CASSIPGGLNEKLFF.